This TCR beta chain was found in a study of shared clonotypes between healthy human individuals. Study at large: A couple of women and a few men aged 18 to 49 served as donors.

Findings of the study overall: Despite large depth, rarefaction showed incomplete sorted-subset sequencing.

For this clone: Its matching antigen is unknown.

Profiled with immunoSEQ multiplex PCR; TCRdb holds only in-frame clones, not every one. The sample yields some 2,500,000 clones, about 90% seen once. J was trimmed by 8 bases and V by 3 bases; bases with no gene match: 6. The CDR3 consists of 15 residues. Germline loops: CDR1 MDHEN, CDR2 SYDVKM. CD4+ cell separation produced CD45RA+ naive and CD45RA-negative memory subsets. The chain recombines TRBV28 with TRBJ2-1, with 11 bases lining up with TRBD1. The sequencing sample was made of naive CD4+ T cells from PBMCs. Subset noted: CD45RA+ positively selected. This clonotype was sampled from a man aged 18 to 30 in good health. Some clones in this sample may be carry-over from other donors' samples. CDR3 coding DNA: TGTGCCAGCAGTTTGGACAGGGGGCGATTATATGAGCAGTTCTTC. Protein product: CASSLDRGRLYEQFF. Based on the CDR3 plus reference TRBV28 and TRBJ2-1, the full variable domain is DVKVTQSSRYLVKRTGEKVFLECVQDMDHENMFWYRQDPGLGLRLIYFSYDVKMKEKGDIPEGYSVSREKKERFSLILESASTNQTSMYLCASSLDRGRLYEQFFGPGTRLTVL.